Each of the 4 T cell receptor beta chains below was sequenced from the same sample in a study of blood T cell repertoires in COVID-19. Sequencing was performed with immunoSEQ multiplex PCR; in TCRdb, only in-frame clones are kept and a portion is missing. The table records some 220,000 clones, approximately 85% of them present only once. The specimen was peripheral blood. The receptors here all came from a man between 45 and 60 years old with COVID-19, enrolled during active disease.

The chain employs TRBV30 and TRBJ2-1; 8 nucleotides agree with TRBD1. The CDR3 sequence is 17 residues long. CDR1 GTSNPN and CDR2 SVGIG come from the germline V gene (reference sequence). J was trimmed by 4 bases and V by 1 base; bases with no gene match: 12. CDR3 sequence (DNA): TGTGCCTGGAGTGGCATGTCAGGGGGCTTCCAGTACAATGAGCAGTTCTTC. It translates to CAWSGMSGGFQYNEQFF. Full variable domain (remainder filled in from reference TRBV30 and TRBJ2-1): SQTIHQWPATLVQPVGSPLSLECTVEGTSNPNLYWYRQAAGRGLQLLFYSVGIGQISSEVPQNLSASRPQDRQFILSSKKLLLSDSGFYLCAWSGMSGGFQYNEQFFGPGTRLTVL.

The chain couples TRBV10-3 to TRBJ1-1; D is possibly TRBD1 (6 bases). The CDR3 loop spans 13 amino acids. The germline V gene has CDR1 ENHRY and CDR2 SYGVKD. V was clipped by 3 bases and J by 5 bases, with 10 bases between them. The CDR3 coding sequence is TGTGCCATCAGTGAAGTCGGACAGACTGAAGCTTTCTTT. This translates into CAISEVGQTEAFF.

V and J are TRBV6-6 and TRBJ2-1; 8 bases agree with TRBD1. The length of the CDR3 is 16 residues. From germline, CDR1 is MNHNY and CDR2 SVGAGI (reference sequence). The V segment lost 5 bases and the J segment 2 bases; nucleotides outside the gene matches: 8. The CDR3, as DNA: TGTGCCAGCAGTACCTTCCGGGACAGGACCTACAATGAGCAGTTCTTC. Amino acids: CASSTFRDRTYNEQFF.

The chain has TRBV15 and TRBJ2-2, with D tentatively TRBD2 (6 bases). The germline CDR1 and CDR2 sequences are LNHNV and YYDKDF (reference sequence). The CDR3 is 17 residues long. V dropped 1 base and J dropped 5 bases, with 17 bases sitting between them. The CDR3 spells CATSRGVRAEGTGELFF. DNA for the CDR3: TGTGCCACCAGCAGAGGAGTTAGGGCGGAGGGGACCGGGGAGCTGTTTTTT.